Below, 26 T cell receptor beta chains from the same sample are listed, as sequenced in a study of human versus mouse CDR3 diversity and MHC coevolution. TCRdb keeps only in-frame clones here, not all; method: immunoSEQ multiplex PCR. The table shows roughly 81,000 clones, with around 95% occurring only once. What was sequenced was naive CD4+ T cells from blood. Subset meaning: CD45RO-negative CD62L-positive naive CD4 T cells. These receptors originate from a person between 25 and 70 years old in good health.

This chain links TRBV6-1 with TRBJ2-7, with 15 nucleotides matching TRBD2. CDR3 length: 14 residues. Germline CDR1 and CDR2: MNHNS and SASEGT. V shed 6 bases and J 7 bases; nucleotides not matched to a gene: 4. DNA for the CDR3: TGTGCCAGCAGAGGACTAGCGGGAGGGTGGGAGCAGTACTTC. Protein product: CASRGLAGGWEQYF.

V and J are TRBV6-5 and TRBJ2-7, with TRBD1 identical over 7 bases. Germline loops: CDR1 MNHEY, CDR2 SVGAGI. The CDR3 loop spans 13 amino acids. Unmatched junction bases numbered 4, after V lost 7 bases and J lost 1 base. Here the CDR3 DNA reads TGTGCCAGCACCCCGGGACAGTCCTACGAGCAGTACTTC. Encoded protein: CASTPGQSYEQYF.

The chain couples TRBV9 to TRBJ2-7; D may be TRBD1 (7 bases). Trimming stripped 4 bases from V and 3 bases from J, with 8 bases between. CDR1 is SGDLS and CDR2 is YYNGEE in the germline V gene. CDR3 length: 12 residues. This CDR3 reads CASSQGGYEQYF. The CDR3 coding sequence is TGTGCCAGCAGCCAGGGGGGCTACGAGCAGTACTTC.

This clone was counted a single time. An end of the junction differs from the germline gene, which may be a read error. The J gene is TRBJ2-1, the V gene TRBV7-3; TRBD2 aligns across 11 bases. This CDR3 contains 15 residues. CDR1 is SGHTA, CDR2 FQGTGA, per germline. The CDR3 here is CASSPGTSGDNGQFF. The DNA of the CDR3 is TGTGCCAGCAGCCCCGGGACTAGCGGAGACAATGGGCAGTTCTTC.

This chain joins TRBV5-5 and TRBJ1-4; 11 bases match TRBD1. The CDR3 is 16 residues long. Germline CDR1 SGHKS, CDR2 YYEKEE (reference sequence). The V segment lost 6 bases and the J segment 5 bases; nucleotides outside the gene matches: 9. The chain's CDR3 is CASNVEGQGVNEKLFF. As DNA, the CDR3 is TGTGCCAGCAACGTCGAGGGACAGGGGGTGAATGAAAAACTGTTTTTT.

The chain carries TRBV5-1 and TRBJ1-1; 7 bases line up with TRBD1. Germline CDR1 SGHRS, CDR2 YFSETQ. The CDR3 extends over 14 amino acids. V gave up 3 bases and J gave up 0 bases; unmatched junction bases: 2. The CDR3 sequence: CASSSTGLNTEAFF. CDR3 DNA: TGCGCCAGCAGCTCGACAGGGTTGAACACTGAAGCTTTCTTT.

This clone was detected only once. The rearrangement links TRBV9 to TRBJ1-5; 9 bases map to TRBD1. V shed 4 bases, J shed 2 bases, and the junction held 13 bases outside the gene matches. The CDR3 length is 18 residues. Per the germline V gene, CDR1 is SGDLS and CDR2 is YYNGEE. In nucleotides, the CDR3 is TGTGCCAGCAGCCAAGACCGGGACAGGGCCTTTCGCAATCAGCCCCAGCATTTT. Its protein is CASSQDRDRAFRNQPQHF.

This sequence joins TRBV7-2 and TRBJ1-2, with D maybe TRBD1 (5 bases). The CDR3 covers 15 residues. Per germline, CDR1 SGHTA and CDR2 FQGNSA. V was pared by 3 bases and J by 0 bases, with 11 bases between. CDR3 DNA: TGTGCCAGCAGCTTTTCGACAGCGTCTAACTATGGCTACACCTTC. Amino acids: CASSFSTASNYGYTF.

The rearrangement uses TRBV19 and TRBJ2-2; no definite D call. Germline V gene data show CDR1 as LNHDA and CDR2 as SQIVND (reference sequence). The CDR3 covers 12 residues. Trimming stripped 6 bases from V and 7 bases from J, with 9 bases between. DNA for the CDR3: TGTGCCAGTAGAGGCGGTGGCGGGGAGCTGTTTTTT. Translated, it gives CASRGGGGELFF.

The chain couples TRBV7-6 to TRBJ2-5; unclear D gene. V was cut by 5 bases and J by 2 bases, with 9 bases left in between. The CDR3 is 13 residues long. CDR1 is SGHVS and CDR2 is FNYEAQ in the germline V gene. Here the CDR3 reads CASSLGPQETQYF. CDR3 DNA sequence: TGTGCCAGCAGCCTCGGTCCGCAAGAGACCCAGTACTTC.

This chain links TRBV7-8 with TRBJ1-2, with 8 bases fitting TRBD1. CDR1 and CDR2 from the germline V gene are SGHVS and FQNEAQ. This CDR3 has 13 amino acids. The trim removed 5 bases at V and 9 bases at J, leaving 8 bases unmatched. As DNA, the CDR3 is TGTGCCAGCAGCCCGGACAGGGAATGGAGCTACACCTTC. Translating gives CASSPDREWSYTF.

There are a few counts of this clone. The chain carries TRBV6-6 and TRBJ1-3, with 11 bases fitting TRBD1. The trim removed 4 bases at V and 3 bases at J, leaving 5 bases unmatched. Germline V CDR1 and CDR2: MNHNY, SVGAGI (reference sequence). The CDR3 spans 16 residues. CDR3 in amino acids: CASSFWTGGDGNTIYF. The CDR3, as DNA: TGTGCCAGCAGTTTCTGGACAGGGGGCGATGGAAACACCATATATTTT.

This rearrangement joins TRBV7-2 to TRBJ2-7; 10 bases line up with TRBD2. The CDR3 totals 15 residues. The germline gives CDR1 SGHTA, CDR2 FQGNSA. V was clipped by 4 bases and J by 5 bases; unmatched bases: 8. CDR3 sequence reads: CASSSQLAGRHEQYF. As DNA, the CDR3 is TGTGCCAGCAGCTCACAACTAGCGGGACGGCACGAGCAGTACTTC.

The V gene is TRBV6-8, the J gene TRBJ1-5; D is perhaps TRBD1 (6 bases). The length of the CDR3 is 16 residues. The germline V and J ends were trimmed by 6 bases and 0 bases, with 15 bases remaining between them. Germline values: CDR1 MNHGY, CDR2 SAAAGT. In nucleotides, the CDR3 is TGTGCCAGCAGAAGATGGACAGCTTATAGCAATCAGCCCCAGCATTTT. Protein product: CASRRWTAYSNQPQHF.

This clone occurred once. The rearrangement links TRBV28 to TRBJ2-3; 8 nucleotides line up with TRBD2. V shed 2 bases and J 10 bases; nucleotides not matched to a gene: 17. This CDR3 has 17 residues. CDR1 and CDR2 (germline): MDHEN, SYDVKM. The CDR3 sequence: CASSLPDWTAGVAAQYF. CDR3 sequence (DNA): TGTGCCAGCAGTTTACCTGACTGGACAGCGGGAGTGGCAGCGCAGTATTTT.

The rearrangement uses TRBV5-8 and TRBJ2-1; a possible D gene is TRBD1 (5 bases). CDR3 size: 14 residues. The V gene lost 5 bases and the J gene lost 3 bases, with 12 bases spanning the gap. Germline CDR1 and CDR2: SGHTS and YDEGEE. CDR3 in DNA: TGTGCCAGCAGTCGAGACAGTAACTACAATGAGCAGTTCTTC. Encoded protein: CASSRDSNYNEQFF.

CDR3 coding DNA: TGTGCCAGCAGCTTGCGGGGACTCCCCCACGAGCAGTACTTC. Protein product: CASSLRGLPHEQYF. J is TRBJ2-7 and V is TRBV5-8; D is possibly TRBD2 (6 bases). The CDR3 loop spans 14 amino acids. Looked up from germline, CDR1 is SGHTS and CDR2 is YDEGEE. Trimming shortened V by 1 base and J by 5 bases, and 13 bases separated the two germline ends.

The CDR3 reads CASSPQGSGYTF. The DNA for the CDR3 is TGCGCCTCCTCGCCCCAGGGGAGTGGCTACACCTTC. J is TRBJ1-2 and V is TRBV5-1; D perhaps matches TRBD1 (6 bases). The V gene's germline CDR1 is SGHRS and CDR2 YFSETQ. CDR3 size: 12 residues. Trimming removed 10 bases from V and 7 bases from J, with 17 bases in between. Variable domain in full (rest from reference TRBV5-1 and TRBJ1-2): KAGVTQTPRYLIKTRGQQVTLSCSPISGHRSVSWYQQTPGQGLQFLFEYFSETQRNKGNFPGRFSGRQFSNSRSEMNVSTLELGDSALYLCASSPQGSGYTFGSGTRLTVV.

The rearrangement joins TRBV9 to TRBJ2-5, with 9 bases fitting TRBD2. The CDR3 runs 14 residues. The J segment lost 3 bases and the V segment lost 0 bases, leaving 0 bases of the junction unmatched. Germline V CDR1 and CDR2: SGDLS, YYNGEE. This CDR3 is CASSVGLAEETQYF. The CDR3 DNA reads as TGTGCCAGCAGCGTAGGACTAGCGGAAGAGACCCAGTACTTC.

V usage is TRBV7-3 and J usage is TRBJ2-5, with 7 bases identical to TRBD1. The better agreement between TRBJ2-7 and the DNA end casts doubt on the J call. The CDR3 sequence is 11 residues long. Germline values: CDR1 SGHTA, CDR2 FQGTGA. CDR3 coding DNA: TGTGCCAGCAGCGCAGGGGGCGAGCAGTACTTC. Translating it yields CASSAGGEQYF.

The V call is TRBV5-4, the J call TRBJ2-2, with 12 bases identical to TRBD1. Germline trimming cut 0 bases from V and 3 bases from J; bases unmatched to any gene: 3. Germline CDR1 is SGHNT and CDR2 is YYREEE (reference sequence). There are 17 residues in the CDR3. The CDR3, as DNA: TGTGCCAGCAGCTTGGCCGGGACAGGGGGCGACACCGGGGAGCTGTTTTTT. It yields the protein CASSLAGTGGDTGELFF.

The chain joins TRBV7-6 to TRBJ2-7, with TRBD2 as a possible D gene (5 bases). With 4 bases removed from V and 5 bases from J, the gap between germline ends came to 18 bases. Germline CDR1 is SGHVS and CDR2 is FNYEAQ. The CDR3 length is 15 residues. The CDR3 reads CASSSLPGIDNEQYF. CDR3 DNA: TGTGCCAGCAGCTCCCTTCCGGGAATAGATAACGAGCAGTACTTC.

This sequence joins TRBV2 and TRBJ1-2; 8 bases are shared with TRBD1. V was pared by 10 bases and J by 6 bases, with 7 bases of the junction left unmatched. This CDR3 is built from 12 residues. CDR1 is SNHLY and CDR2 is FYNNEI in the germline V gene. The CDR3 loop reads CAKKGTGNGYTF. CDR3 sequence (DNA): TGTGCCAAGAAGGGGACAGGAAATGGCTACACCTTC.

The chain combines TRBV18 with TRBJ1-1; 8 bases are a match to TRBD1. The germline CDR1 and CDR2 sequences are KGHSH and LQKENI. The CDR3 consists of 16 residues. V dropped 1 base and J dropped 5; count of bases not matched to a gene: 9. CDR3 sequence: CASSPRGTGQGTEAFF. CDR3 bases: TGTGCCAGCTCACCACGGGGGACAGGACAAGGGACTGAAGCTTTCTTT.

The chain couples TRBV9 to TRBJ2-1; 7 bases map to TRBD1. CDR1 SGDLS and CDR2 YYNGEE come from the germline V gene. J lost 6 bases, V lost 4 bases, and 10 bases had no gene match. The CDR3 runs to 15 residues. CDR3 in amino acids: CASSTNRGLPNEQFF. The CDR3 DNA reads as TGTGCCAGCAGCACCAACAGGGGATTACCCAATGAGCAGTTCTTC.

This clone has just a few counts. This chain joins TRBV28 and TRBJ2-4; 7 nucleotides line up with TRBD1. CDR1 is MDHEN and CDR2 is SYDVKM in the germline V gene. V dropped 6 bases and J dropped 7; count of bases not matched to a gene: 12. The CDR3 spans 15 residues. The CDR3 loop is CASSYETGAVNIQYF. The CDR3 DNA is TGTGCCAGCAGCTACGAAACAGGGGCCGTGAACATTCAGTACTTC.